The clone carrying this T cell receptor beta chain was observed once. Its antigen is unknown. Primers: 60 Vbeta forward and 13 Jbeta reverse. Using immunoSEQ multiplex PCR, the repertoire was profiled, and TCRdb retains in-frame clones only, with some absent. The sample has about 140,000 clones, about three quarters seen once. The data were taken from a study of cytomegalovirus exposure and HLA in healthy donors. Whole-study context: In terms of ancestry, the Caucasian-associated cluster contained more than 65% of the 398 genotyped donors.

Study-level findings and limits: The likely origin of a cluster of highly shared sequence variants was a sequencing artifact.

In germline, CDR1 is MNHEY, CDR2 SMNVEV (reference sequence). CDR3 length: 16 amino acids. The clonotype originates from a man aged 35 to 55 in good health and CMV-seronegative. Specimen: PBMCs. This chain connects TRBV27 to TRBJ2-5; the D gene is possibly TRBD2 (5 bases). The J call may be incorrect, as the DNA end agrees better with TRBJ2-7. The DNA for the CDR3 is TGTGCCAGCAGTTTGAGGGTCGGTGGGGTTACCTACGAGCAGTACTTC. It codes for CASSLRVGGVTYEQYF.